This passage covers 21 T cell receptor beta chains from one sample sequenced in a study of shared clonotypes between healthy human individuals. Some clones are missing from TCRdb's copy, which holds only in-frame ones; the method was immunoSEQ multiplex PCR. The table records 500,000 to 550,000 clones, 95% to 96% of them present only once. What was sequenced was naive CD4+ T cells sorted from blood. The subset here: CD45RA+ positively selected. Receptors were obtained from a young woman in good health.

This chain connects TRBV29-1 to TRBJ2-7; 7 bases agree with TRBD1. The germline V gene encodes CDR1 SQVTM and CDR2 ANQGSEA. The CDR3 loop spans 13 amino acids. V gave up 6 bases and J gave up 4 bases; unmatched junction bases: 9. Here the CDR3 DNA reads TGCAGCGTGGCGGGTGGGGACAGTTACGAGCAGTACTTC. The encoded protein is CSVAGGDSYEQYF.

V usage is TRBV5-1 and J usage is TRBJ2-5, with TRBD2 matching over 10 bases. The V and J ends lost 6 bases and 1 base, in that order; junction bases with no gene match: 6. This CDR3 is 15 amino acids long. The germline V gene has CDR1 SGHRS and CDR2 YFSETQ. Here the CDR3 DNA reads TGCGCCAGCAAACTAGTAGCGGGAGGCCAAGAGACCCAGTACTTC. It specifies CASKLVAGGQETQYF.

This chain joins TRBV7-9 and TRBJ1-5; D is unclear. The CDR3 contains 13 residues. V lost 5 bases, J lost 8 bases, and 13 bases lay in between. Germline-derived CDR1 and CDR2 are SEHNR and FQNEAQ (reference sequence). For the CDR3, the DNA is TGTGCCAGCAGCGGGGAGGGTAGAGAGCCCCAGCATTTT. Translation gives CASSGEGREPQHF.

This sequence joins TRBV5-1 and TRBJ2-3; no firm D call. The CDR3 covers 16 residues. V was pared by 0 bases and J by 0 bases, with 11 bases between. Per the germline V gene, CDR1 is SGHRS and CDR2 is YFSETQ. As DNA, the CDR3 is TGCGCCAGCAGCTTGGTTTCTTACCCGAGCACAGATACGCAGTATTTT. This translates into CASSLVSYPSTDTQYF.

This chain connects TRBV10-3 to TRBJ1-2, with 11 bases lining up with TRBD1. CDR1 is ENHRY and CDR2 is SYGVKD in the germline V gene. The J segment lost 8 bases and the V segment lost 6 bases, leaving 11 bases of the junction unmatched. The CDR3 totals 15 residues. The CDR3 nucleotides are TGTGCCATCAGGGACGCGGGACAGGGGGGCATCGGCTACACCTTC. This translates into CAIRDAGQGGIGYTF.

The chain employs TRBV6-1 and TRBJ2-7; the D gene is possibly TRBD1 (7 bases). Looked up from germline, CDR1 is MNHNS and CDR2 is SASEGT. The ends were cut back, 7 bases at V and 5 bases at J, with 15 bases in the middle. The CDR3 spans 13 residues. CDR3 region: CASNVEGADEQYF. Here the CDR3 DNA reads TGTGCCAGCAATGTGGAGGGGGCGGACGAGCAGTACTTC.

In DNA form, the CDR3 reads TGCGCCAGCAGCTTGGAGGGTGCTGACAAAAACATTCAGTACTTC. Amino acid sequence: CASSLEGADKNIQYF. The genes are TRBV5-1 and TRBJ2-4; D call uncertain. The V end lost 0 bases, the J end lost 3 bases, and 10 bases lay between the germline ends. The CDR3 runs to 15 residues. Germline CDR1 and CDR2: SGHRS and YFSETQ.

The V call is TRBV13, the J call TRBJ2-7, with 8 bases matching TRBD1. The V gene end was trimmed by 1 base and the J gene end by 4 bases; junction bases not matched to a gene: 12. Germline-derived CDR1 and CDR2 are PRHDT and FYEKMQ (reference sequence). The CDR3 has 17 residues. CDR3 sequence reads: CASSLEGEGTGLYEQYF. CDR3 DNA sequence: TGTGCCAGCAGCTTAGAAGGCGAGGGGACAGGTCTGTACGAGCAGTACTTC.

The V call is TRBV18, the J call TRBJ2-6; TRBD1 matches 7 bases. CDR3 length: 17 residues. Germline loops: CDR1 KGHSH, CDR2 LQKENI. V gave up 6 bases and J gave up 0 bases; unmatched junction bases: 8. The CDR3 DNA follows: TGTGCCAGCTCTACGACAGGGCCGAGCTCTGGGGCCAACGTCCTGACTTTC. Amino acid sequence: CASSTTGPSSGANVLTF.

The rearrangement joins TRBV28 to TRBJ2-3; possible D gene TRBD2, 5 bases. The germline gives CDR1 MDHEN, CDR2 SYDVKM. CDR3 size: 16 residues. V was trimmed by 4 bases and J by 2 bases, leaving 16 bases between them. CDR3 protein: CASSSLGAEYTDTQYF. CDR3 nucleotides: TGTGCCAGCAGTTCGTTGGGAGCGGAATACACAGATACGCAGTATTTT.

V and J are TRBV7-3 and TRBJ2-7, with a tentative D call TRBD2 (6 bases). This CDR3 is 15 amino acids long. Germline V CDR1 and CDR2: SGHTA, FQGTGA. V was shortened by 3 bases and J by 0 bases, with 12 bases between the two germline ends. The CDR3: CASSLGGPGSYEQYF. CDR3 sequence (DNA): TGTGCCAGCAGCTTGGGGGGACCCGGCTCCTACGAGCAGTACTTC.

The chain recombines TRBV4-1 with TRBJ2-7; 9 bases fit TRBD2. The germline V gene has CDR1 MGHRA and CDR2 YSYEKL. The CDR3 length is 18 residues. The V gene end was trimmed by 4 bases and the J gene end by 2 bases; junction bases not matched to a gene: 15. The CDR3 loop is CASSPALDTSGLTYEQYF. The CDR3 DNA is TGCGCCAGCAGCCCCGCTCTCGACACTAGCGGGCTTACCTACGAGCAGTACTTC.

Details on this clone: The junction and the germline gene differ at one end; a read error may be behind it. This chain joins TRBV5-1 and TRBJ2-2; possible D gene TRBD2, 5 bases. The CDR3 extends over 14 amino acids. Germline values: CDR1 SGHRS, CDR2 YFSETQ. The DNA of the CDR3 is TGCGCCTGCAGAGGGCTAGTGAACACCGGGGAGCTGTTTTTT. It translates to CACRGLVNTGELFF.

The V call is TRBV5-1, the J call TRBJ2-2; 11 bases align to TRBD1. Germline-derived CDR1 and CDR2 are SGHRS and YFSETQ. V dropped 0 bases and J dropped 2; count of bases not matched to a gene: 0. The CDR3 contains 16 residues. The CDR3 region has the DNA TGCGCCAGCAGCTTGGGGACAGGGGGCAACACCGGGGAGCTGTTTTTT. The encoded protein is CASSLGTGGNTGELFF.

V is TRBV28 and J is TRBJ1-2; 9 bases align to TRBD1. V dropped 3 bases and J dropped 2; count of bases not matched to a gene: 4. Germline V lookup: CDR1 MDHEN, CDR2 SYDVKM. The CDR3 consists of 15 residues. CDR3 DNA sequence: TGTGCCAGCAGTTTCGCCGGGACAGGGAACTATGGCTACACCTTC. This sequence encodes CASSFAGTGNYGYTF.

This chain uses TRBV15 with TRBJ2-7; 7 bases agree with TRBD2. CDR1 is LNHNV, CDR2 YYDKDF, per germline (reference sequence). V trimming: 4 bases; J trimming: 4 bases; junction bases outside the gene matches: 16. The CDR3 has 17 residues. The CDR3 bases are TGTGCCACCAGCACGTCCCCGGGTTCGGCGGGAGAATACGAGCAGTACTTC. Translating it yields CATSTSPGSAGEYEQYF.

The V gene is TRBV5-1, the J gene TRBJ2-2; D may correspond to TRBD1 or TRBD2 (5 bases each). Germline values: CDR1 SGHRS, CDR2 YFSETQ. V lost 2 bases and J lost 5, with 16 bases in between. There are 16 residues in the CDR3. The CDR3 nucleotides are TGCGCCAGCAGCTTAGCCGGGGCCTCTATGACCGGGGAGCTGTTTTTT. Translated, it gives CASSLAGASMTGELFF.

The CDR3 coding sequence is TGTGCCAGCAGCCGGAGGATAGGACAGGGGGGATACGAGCAGTACTTC. This gives the protein CASSRRIGQGGYEQYF. The chain joins TRBV28 to TRBJ2-7; TRBD1 aligns across 10 bases. The CDR3 is 16 amino acids. After removal of 6 bases from V and 4 bases from J, the junction contained 12 bases not matched to a gene. Looked up from germline, CDR1 is MDHEN and CDR2 is SYDVKM.

The CDR3 here is CATSRRVNTEAFF. For the CDR3, the DNA is TGTGCCACCAGCAGAAGGGTTAACACTGAAGCTTTCTTT. The chain carries TRBV15 and TRBJ1-1; D ambiguous. The V and J ends lost 2 bases and 2 bases respectively, with 6 bases between them. Germline-derived CDR1 and CDR2 are LNHNV and YYDKDF (reference sequence). The CDR3 covers 13 residues.

The chain couples TRBV5-1 to TRBJ2-7; 7 bases are a match to TRBD2. The CDR3 length is 15 residues. The ends lost 0 bases at V and 2 bases at J; junction bases unmatched: 5. CDR1 and CDR2 (germline): SGHRS, YFSETQ. CDR3 amino acids: CASSLGLAEPYEQYF. The CDR3 DNA reads as TGCGCCAGCAGCTTGGGCCTAGCGGAACCCTACGAGCAGTACTTC.

The rearrangement links TRBV5-4 to TRBJ1-1; TRBD1 agrees at 8 bases. Germline V gene data show CDR1 as SGHNT and CDR2 as YYREEE (reference sequence). After removal of 9 bases from V and 0 bases from J, the junction contained 7 bases not matched to a gene. This CDR3 has 14 residues. This CDR3 is CAIHRGFMNTEAFF. CDR3 nucleotides: TGTGCCATCCACAGGGGGTTCATGAACACTGAAGCTTTCTTT.